The 2 T cell receptor beta chains presented below share a single source sample, sequenced in a study of response to subunit inactivated influenza vaccine. Each CDR3 protein gets one entry after TCRdb re-called the RT-PCR reads with MiXCR. The top ten hold 2.5% to 3% of the sample, which has roughly 500,000 distinct CDR3 sequences, approximately 22% seen once. This same sample was also part of a study on T cells expressing NK-cell markers. From that paper: The authors made TCR beta cDNA libraries by 5'RACE template switching. This switching added a universal primer site and UMIs.

The input for sequencing was CD4+ T cells sorted from PBMCs, taken 11 to 12 days after vaccination. The source is a man aged 45 to 65 who received an inactivated influenza vaccine.

V is TRBV5-6 and J is TRBJ2-1; no definite D call. CDR3 size: 14 residues. Per germline, CDR1 SGHDT and CDR2 YYEEEE. Trimming took 4 bases from V and 8 from J, leaving 16 bases between them. The CDR3 sequence: CASSLLIRGDEQFF. The CDR3 coding sequence is TGTGCCAGCAGCCTTCTGATTCGAGGAGATGAGCAGTTCTTC.

V is TRBV5-1 and J is TRBJ2-7, with 9 bases identical to TRBD2. CDR1 is SGHRS, CDR2 YFSETQ, per germline. The CDR3 sequence is 18 residues long. V dropped 4 bases and J dropped 0; count of bases not matched to a gene: 14. The DNA of the CDR3 is TGCGCCAGCAGCCCCCGGGGTAGCGGGGGCCCCAGCTCCTACGAGCAGTACTTC. Its translation: CASSPRGSGGPSSYEQYF.